Listed here are 11 T cell receptor beta chains from one sample, sequenced in a study of vaccination and CD4 T cells after COVID-19. These receptors' targets are unknown. Described time point: late sampling 161 to 241 days after vaccination in a few convalescent patients. Treatment described: roughly 11-day PBMC culture with coronavirus spike peptide pools or control peptides (ViraFEST assay). Sequencing of cultured CD4+ T cell DNA used the Oncomine TCR Beta short-read assay. Via MiXCR, TCRdb re-called the PCR reads, giving one row per CDR3 protein. The table records 20,000 to 25,000 distinct CDR3 sequences, 45% to 55% of them present only once. The sequencing used CD4+ T cells from blood, cultured in vitro, collected about 7 months after SARS-CoV-2 vaccination. The receptor source for this set is a human donor who had recovered from COVID-19.

CDR3 in DNA: TGTGCCATCAACCGTCAGGGTCGGGGGACTAACTATGGCTACACCTTC. This encodes CAINRQGRGTNYGYTF. This chain uses TRBV10-3 with TRBJ1-2; a weak D match, TRBD1 (5 bases). Germline V gene data show CDR1 as ENHRY and CDR2 as SYGVKD. Trimming pared 7 bases from V and 0 bases from J, leaving 18 bases between. The CDR3 totals 16 residues.

This clonotype appeared a few times. The V and J genes are TRBV5-4 and TRBJ2-5; TRBD2 aligns across 9 bases. CDR1 is SGHNT and CDR2 is YYREEE in the germline V gene (reference sequence). CDR3 size: 16 residues. Trimming took 5 bases from V and 1 from J; bases not matched to a gene: 9. CDR3 residues: CASRRSGGDIQETQYF. CDR3 coding DNA: TGTGCCAGCAGGCGTAGCGGGGGAGATATCCAAGAGACCCAGTACTTC. The full variable domain, its missing parts supplied by reference TRBV5-4 and TRBJ2-5, is ETGVTQSPTHLIKTRGQQVTLRCSSQSGHNTVSWYQQALGQGPQFIFQYYREEENGRGNFPPRFSGLQFPNYSSELNVNALELDDSALYLCASRRSGGDIQETQYFGPGTRLLVL.

The chain uses TRBV7-2 and TRBJ1-1, with D unresolved. CDR1 is SGHTA, CDR2 FQGNSA, per germline. Trimming took off 5 bases at V and 0 bases at J, with 7 bases between the two ends. This CDR3 contains 13 residues. This CDR3 reads CASSPQMNTEAFF. The CDR3 coding sequence is TGTGCCAGCAGCCCCCAGATGAACACTGAAGCTTTCTTT.

This sequence joins TRBV5-4 and TRBJ2-5; perhaps D is TRBD1 or TRBD2 (5 bases each). Germline CDR1 reads SGHNT; CDR2 reads YYREEE (reference sequence). V lost 4 bases and J 5 bases, leaving 15 bases between the germline ends. This CDR3 contains 14 residues. CDR3 DNA sequence: TGTGCCAGCAGCCCATCACCCGGGGCTGAGACCCAGTACTTC. Protein sequence: CASSPSPGAETQYF.

This chain connects TRBV5-4 to TRBJ1-1, with D possibly matching TRBD1 (6 bases). Germline V gene lookup returns CDR1 SGHNT and CDR2 YYREEE (reference sequence). The CDR3 has 14 amino acids. Trimming took 4 bases from V and 3 from J, leaving 13 bases between them. CDR3 in DNA: TGTGCCAGCAGCGGGGGGGCAGGTTACACTGAAGCTTTCTTT. As protein: CASSGGAGYTEAFF.

CDR3 sequence: CATSDDGSGGLGQFF. CDR3 nucleotides: TGTGCCACCAGTGATGATGGTAGCGGGGGGTTGGGGCAGTTCTTC. The chain links TRBV24-1 to TRBJ2-1; 10 bases map to TRBD2. The trim removed 3 bases at V and 12 bases at J, leaving 10 bases unmatched. CDR3 length: 15 amino acids. Per the germline V gene, CDR1 is KGHDR and CDR2 is SFDVKD.

The rearrangement uses TRBV7-8 and TRBJ1-2; possibly TRBD1 for D (5 bases). Trimming stripped 11 bases from V and 4 bases from J, with 17 bases between. The length of the CDR3 is 13 residues. The V gene's germline CDR1 is SGHVS and CDR2 FQNEAQ. DNA of the CDR3: TGTGCCCTCGGAGAGGGGATCGGCTATGGCTACACCTTC. Protein sequence: CALGEGIGYGYTF.

There are a few counts of this clonotype. V is TRBV7-3 and J is TRBJ1-6; 8 bases align to TRBD1. Germline CDR1 SGHTA, CDR2 FQGTGA. Unmatched junction bases numbered 4, after V lost 5 bases and J lost 7 bases. The CDR3 runs to 14 residues. The CDR3 reads CASSQTGVNSPLHF. DNA for the CDR3: TGTGCCAGCAGCCAGACAGGGGTCAATTCACCCCTCCACTTT.

This sequence joins TRBV7-9 and TRBJ2-7; D is uncertain. The CDR3 has 12 amino acids. Germline lookup yields CDR1 SEHNR and CDR2 FQNEAQ (reference sequence). V lost 8 bases and J lost 0, with 8 bases in between. CDR3 in DNA: TGTGCCAGCTCTGGGGACTCCTACGAGCAGTACTTC. Its translation: CASSGDSYEQYF.

The chain combines TRBV7-9 with TRBJ2-5; D is unresolved. Germline V CDR1 and CDR2: SEHNR, FQNEAQ (reference sequence). The V end was cut by 2 bases, the J end by 0 bases, with 4 bases between. This CDR3 spans 13 amino acids. The CDR3 is CASSLQDQETQYF. Written as DNA, the CDR3 is TGTGCCAGCAGCTTACAGGACCAAGAGACCCAGTACTTC.

The gene calls are TRBV6-1 and TRBJ2-1; D perhaps matches TRBD2 (7 bases). This CDR3 has 17 residues. Trimming took off 11 bases at V and 10 bases at J, with 33 bases between the two ends. Per germline, CDR1 MNHNS and CDR2 SASEGT. Written as DNA, the CDR3 is TGTGCCCCGGGGGGAACGGGGGGCGCTGAAATAGAAGGGGAGCAGTTCTTC. Amino acids: CAPGGTGGAEIEGEQFF.